This T cell receptor (beta chain) originates from a study of CD8 T cells in ankylosing spondylitis (dated by TCRdb to 2016 to 2017). Turning to the overall study: T cell receptor beta repertoires were profiled in healthy donors and ankylosing spondylitis patients so that disease-linked TCR variants could be found. In total, the full study cohort was made up of about 110 healthy donors and 25 to 30 ankylosing spondylitis patients. Peripheral blood was sampled, and synovial fluid was additionally collected from ankylosing spondylitis patients.

This clonotype was found a few times. The clone's antigen remains unknown. Base qualities were left out, and no much larger clone turns up one base away. The CDR3 runs 14 amino acids, cysteine and phenylalanine included. The CDR3 DNA has 42 bases and is translated from base 1. CDR1 and CDR2 are read off the germline V gene as SGHTA and FQGNSA. Compared with germline, V lacks 5 bases and J lacks 2 bases; bases without a gene match: 2. Sequencing used an Illumina HiSeq 2500. Quantitative 5'-RACE with molecular barcodes was used to prepare TCR beta libraries. In the source study's methods: To identify disease-linked TCR variants, a new computational method was used, one built on a probabilistic model of VDJ rearrangement. The public sequencing data were trimmed at Q25 with fastp and processed into clonotypes with MiXCR by TCRdb, which kept only in-frame beta chains. Rows are combined by CDR3 protein, so each entry shows the most common genes and DNA. These V and J calls originate from TCRdb's pipeline instead of the authors' own analysis. Recorded for this sample are 250,000 to 350,000 distinct CDR3 sequences; around 21% of them occurred a single time. The ten largest make up roughly 3.6% of the sample.

Points the paper makes about the study in general: The disease-linked clones were reported to be significantly enriched in matched synovial fluid samples from ankylosing spondylitis patients. Some TCR beta motif variants had previously been reported in synovial fluid and blood of reactive arthritis patients, which suggested common disease-initiation mechanisms. Blood from ankylosing spondylitis patients appeared to be characterized by a TCR beta motif made up of 8 or 9 highly homologous amino acid variants. In peripheral blood, the disease-linked clones were found at relatively low frequencies and had a CD8+ phenotype.

This sequence was found in a female donor with ankylosing spondylitis or in good health (not recorded which). The rearranged chain carries TRBV7-2 and TRBJ2-5; 10 central bases correspond to TRBD2. Specimen: blood, either unsorted or a sorted T cell fraction (not recorded which). The CDR3 amino acid sequence is: CASSQTSGQETQYF. The nucleotide sequence reads TGTGCCAGCAGCCAGACTAGCGGGCAAGAGACCCAGTACTTC. The full variable domain, with segments outside the CDR3 supplied by the reference TRBV7-2 and TRBJ2-5 proteins, appears as GAGVSQSPSNKVTEKGKDVELRCDPISGHTALYWYRQSLGQGLEFLIYFQGNSAPDKSGLPSDRFSAERTGGSVSTLTIQRTQQEDSAVYLCASSQTSGQETQYFGPGTRLLVL.